The clone carrying this T cell receptor (beta chain) was picked up a small number of times. Its matching antigen is unknown. The data originate from a study of T cell repertoires in cytomegalovirus infection. Looking at the study overall: CMV epitopes that were recently identified and HLA-C-restricted were used alongside well-studied HLA-B-restricted ones. Broader study findings: What dominated the ex vivo response were HLA-C-restricted CMV-specific TCR beta clonotypes.

The germline gives CDR1 MNHNS, CDR2 SASEGT. Trimming pared 2 bases from V and 10 bases from J, leaving 11 bases between. This CDR3 contains 13 residues. A single record per CDR3 protein comes from TCRdb applying MiXCR to the reads. Of around 800,000 distinct CDR3 sequences in the sample, 32% were seen once. The source is a human donor in good health (CMV status not recorded). Some clones in this sample may be carry-over from other donors' samples. This chain joins TRBV6-1 and TRBJ1-4; D remains ambiguous. The material sequenced was cultured CD8+ T cells from PBMCs, taken from culture after CMV antigen stimulation. The CDR3 loop reads CASSERNALKLFF. CDR3 nucleotides: TGTGCCAGCAGTGAAAGGAACGCCTTAAAACTGTTTTTT.